This passage covers 20 T cell receptor beta chains from one sample sequenced in a study of OX40 agonist ivuxolimab in advanced cancers. Here immunoSEQ multiplex PCR was the method, and the copy in TCRdb shows in-frame clones only, minus some. This sample carries over 50,000 clones, nearly 95% of them seen once, and the ten largest clones take around 15%. Sequenced here: CD4+ or CD8+ T cells sorted from blood, sampled in a trial of the OX40 agonist ivuxolimab. Every receptor here comes from an adult with an advanced solid tumor such as melanoma, head and neck, liver or kidney cancer.

V is TRBV7-9 and J is TRBJ1-1; 7 bases align to TRBD1. The CDR3 has 17 amino acids. The trim removed 4 bases at V and 1 base at J, leaving 12 bases unmatched. Germline CDR1 is SEHNR and CDR2 is FQNEAQ (reference sequence). The CDR3 coding sequence is TGTGCCAGCAGCTCCCCGAGGGGGCCAGGGCCGAACACTGAAGCTTTCTTT. The encoded protein is CASSSPRGPGPNTEAFF.

The V and J genes are TRBV30 and TRBJ2-7; no reliable D call. Germline CDR1 and CDR2: GTSNPN and SVGIG (reference sequence). The CDR3 length is 14 residues. V lost 0 bases and J 5 bases, leaving 14 bases between the germline ends. CDR3 nucleotides: TGTGCCTGGAGTGTCCGGCCCTTCAGCGACGAGCAGTACTTC. Amino acid sequence: CAWSVRPFSDEQYF. The full variable domain, its missing parts supplied by reference TRBV30 and TRBJ2-7, is SQTIHQWPATLVQPVGSPLSLECTVEGTSNPNLYWYRQAAGRGLQLLFYSVGIGQISSEVPQNLSASRPQDRQFILSSKKLLLSDSGFYLCAWSVRPFSDEQYFGPGTRLTVT.

This chain uses TRBV19 with TRBJ1-5, with 9 nucleotides matching TRBD1. Germline V gene sequence: CDR1 LNHDA, CDR2 SQIVND (reference sequence). This CDR3 has 16 amino acids. The trim removed 1 base at V and 7 bases at J, leaving 8 bases unmatched. As DNA, the CDR3 is TGTGCCAGTAGTATAGGCTGGGACAGGGAAAAACAGCCCCAGCATTTT. It yields the protein CASSIGWDREKQPQHF.

The CDR3 sequence is CAWSPGTGTYEQYF. The CDR3 DNA follows: TGTGCCTGGAGTCCTGGGACAGGCACCTACGAGCAGTACTTC. The V and J genes are TRBV30 and TRBJ2-7; TRBD1 matches at 8 bases. The CDR3 has 14 residues. The germline CDR1 and CDR2 sequences are GTSNPN and SVGIG (reference sequence). Trimming at V came to 2 bases and at J to 2 bases, leaving 5 bases not matched to a gene.

This chain connects TRBV9 to TRBJ2-5, with D possibly TRBD2 on 6 matching bases. The CDR3 spans 13 residues. Looked up from germline, CDR1 is SGDLS and CDR2 is YYNGEE. V gave up 2 bases and J gave up 4 bases, with 9 bases separating them. The DNA of the CDR3 is TGTGCCAGCAGCGTGCGGGACTCAGAGACCCAGTACTTC. Translating gives CASSVRDSETQYF.

CDR3 sequence reads: CASSLEGQGGTGELFF. CDR3 sequence (DNA): TGCGCCAGCAGCCTCGAAGGACAGGGCGGCACCGGGGAGCTGTTTTTT. V gene TRBV4-1 combines with J gene TRBJ2-2, with 8 nucleotides matching TRBD1. With 4 bases clipped from V and 4 bases from J, the junction kept 8 bases outside the gene matches. CDR1 and CDR2 from the germline V gene are MGHRA and YSYEKL. The CDR3 length is 16 residues.

The J gene is TRBJ2-2, the V gene TRBV7-6, with D possibly being TRBD2 (6 bases). V was pared by 0 bases and J by 1 base, with 15 bases between. Germline V gives CDR1 SGHVS, CDR2 FNYEAQ. This CDR3 has 18 amino acids. For the CDR3, the DNA is TGTGCCAGCAGCTTAGCGCGGGGTGCTGGCCGGAACACCGGGGAGCTGTTTTTT. Residues: CASSLARGAGRNTGELFF.

The V call is TRBV5-6, the J call TRBJ1-1; D gene unclear. Trimming removed 2 bases at V and 0 bases at J, with 2 bases between. CDR3 length: 12 residues. Germline CDR1 is SGHDT and CDR2 is YYEEEE. The CDR3 DNA follows: TGTGCCAGCAGCTTCATGAACACTGAAGCTTTCTTT. Translated, it gives CASSFMNTEAFF.

The chain couples TRBV27 to TRBJ2-1; 9 bases are a match to TRBD2. CDR1 and CDR2 (germline): MNHEY, SMNVEV (reference sequence). V dropped 5 bases and J dropped 6; count of bases not matched to a gene: 11. The CDR3 spans 16 residues. The CDR3 bases are TGTGCCAGCAGTCTATTAGCGGGAGAGAGAATCAATGAGCAGTTCTTC. This translates into CASSLLAGERINEQFF.

The V and J genes are TRBV5-4 and TRBJ1-1; D unresolved. Germline lookup yields CDR1 SGHNT and CDR2 YYREEE (reference sequence). This CDR3 has 16 amino acids. Trimming cost V 0 bases and J 5 bases, with 17 bases left between them. This chain's CDR3 is CASSLDPPGIGTEAFF. The CDR3 DNA reads as TGTGCCAGCAGCTTGGACCCTCCAGGCATTGGAACTGAAGCTTTCTTT.

The V gene is TRBV9, the J gene TRBJ2-5, with D uncertain. Germline-derived CDR1 and CDR2 are SGDLS and YYNGEE. Trimming removed 4 bases from V and 1 base from J, with 17 bases in between. The CDR3 runs to 16 residues. In DNA form, the CDR3 reads TGTGCCAGCAGCCCCACCCCTGGCAGGAGCCAAGAGACCCAGTACTTC. This codes for CASSPTPGRSQETQYF.

The chain employs TRBV9 and TRBJ2-3; 13 bases match TRBD2. J gave up 0 bases and V 3 bases, and 10 bases lay outside the gene matches. Germline V gives CDR1 SGDLS, CDR2 YYNGEE. The CDR3 loop spans 19 amino acids. For the CDR3, the DNA is TGTGCCAGCAGCGACCCCGGGACTAGCGGGGACACTAGCACAGATACGCAGTATTTT. Residues: CASSDPGTSGDTSTDTQYF.

The chain recombines TRBV5-1 with TRBJ1-2; a weak D match, TRBD1 (5 bases). Germline V lookup: CDR1 SGHRS, CDR2 YFSETQ. V was cut by 5 bases and J by 4 bases, with 18 bases left in between. CDR3 length: 15 amino acids. The CDR3 region has the DNA TGCGCCAGCAGTGATGGAGTGGGACTCAGCTATGGCTACACCTTC. Encoded protein: CASSDGVGLSYGYTF.

The rearrangement joins TRBV4-1 to TRBJ1-2; a weak D match, TRBD1 (5 bases). The ends were cut back, 4 bases at V and 4 bases at J, with 10 bases in the middle. CDR3 length equals 13 residues. Looked up from germline, CDR1 is MGHRA and CDR2 is YSYEKL. In DNA form, the CDR3 reads TGCGCCAGCAGCCTGGGGGATCCCTATGGCTACACCTTC. Protein sequence: CASSLGDPYGYTF.

The chain is built from TRBV10-2 and TRBJ1-2; weak D call: TRBD1 (6 bases). Germline CDR1 is WSHSY and CDR2 is SAAADI. Deletions cut 3 bases from V and 2 bases from J, with 28 bases between. The CDR3 consists of 20 residues. CDR3 in amino acids: CASSDTGGAFRSPLNYGYTF. Written as DNA, the CDR3 is TGCGCCAGCAGTGATACGGGGGGCGCATTCCGGTCCCCCCTCAACTATGGCTACACCTTC.

The chain is built from TRBV6-5 and TRBJ1-2; D is undetermined. Trimming removed 0 bases from V and 6 bases from J, with 11 bases in between. The germline V gene has CDR1 MNHEY and CDR2 SVGAGI. The CDR3 length is 14 residues. The CDR3 here is CASSYSTDRDGYTF. The CDR3 nucleotides read TGTGCCAGCAGTTACTCGACCGACCGAGATGGCTACACCTTC.

The genes are TRBV1 and TRBJ2-2; TRBD2 reflects the table's D call only, with no check against the DNA. TRBV1 is classified as a pseudogene. There are 20 residues in the CDR3. The CDR3 bases are TGCACCAGCAGCCAAGAGAGGTGTGGCTACAGCGGGGGCGGCCCCGGGGAGCTGTTTTTT. This codes for CTSSQERCGYSGGGPGELFF.

The rearrangement links TRBV5-1 to TRBJ2-5; the match to TRBD2 covers 13 bases. Trimming cost V 3 bases and J 3 bases; bases outside gene matches: 14. Per the germline V gene, CDR1 is SGHRS and CDR2 is YFSETQ. CDR3 length equals 19 residues. In DNA form, the CDR3 reads TGCGCCAGCAGCTGGACCGGGACTAGCGGGATTCAGAAGGAAGAGACCCAGTACTTC. Its protein is CASSWTGTSGIQKEETQYF.

This chain uses TRBV4-2 with TRBJ1-1, with D unclear. V lost 4 bases and J lost 0, with 15 bases in between. This CDR3 contains 16 residues. CDR1 and CDR2 (germline): LGHNA, YNFKEQ. This CDR3 reads CASSPEVAWVNTEAFF. The CDR3 DNA reads as TGTGCCAGCAGCCCGGAGGTGGCTTGGGTGAACACTGAAGCTTTCTTT.

The genes are TRBV4-2 and TRBJ2-7, with 10 bases identical to TRBD2. The CDR3 covers 14 residues. The trim removed 5 bases at V and 2 bases at J, leaving 3 bases unmatched. Germline V gives CDR1 LGHNA, CDR2 YNFKEQ. The chain's CDR3 is CASSASGGAYEQYF. Written as DNA, the CDR3 is TGTGCCAGCAGCGCCAGCGGGGGGGCCTACGAGCAGTACTTC.